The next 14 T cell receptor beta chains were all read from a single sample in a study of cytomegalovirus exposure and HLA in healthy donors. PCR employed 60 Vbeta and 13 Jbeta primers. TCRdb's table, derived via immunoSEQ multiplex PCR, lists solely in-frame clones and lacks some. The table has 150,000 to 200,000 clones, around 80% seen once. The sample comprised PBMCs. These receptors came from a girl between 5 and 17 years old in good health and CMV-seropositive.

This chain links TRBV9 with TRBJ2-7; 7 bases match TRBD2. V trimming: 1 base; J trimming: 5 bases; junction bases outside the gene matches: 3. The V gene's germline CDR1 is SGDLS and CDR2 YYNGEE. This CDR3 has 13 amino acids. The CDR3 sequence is CASSVTGGHEQYF. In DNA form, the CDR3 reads TGTGCCAGCAGCGTAACGGGGGGTCACGAGCAGTACTTC.

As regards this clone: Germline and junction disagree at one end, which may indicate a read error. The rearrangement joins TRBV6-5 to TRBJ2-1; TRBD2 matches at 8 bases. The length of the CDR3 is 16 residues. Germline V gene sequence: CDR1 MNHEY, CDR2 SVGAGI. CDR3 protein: CATSYSLRGVYNEQFF. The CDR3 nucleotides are TGTGCCACCAGTTATTCGTTGCGGGGGGTATACAATGAGCAGTTCTTC.

The CDR3 DNA follows: TGTGCCAGCAGCCTCGACAGCCCCTCTGGGGCCAACGTCCTGACTTTC. Translation gives CASSLDSPSGANVLTF. The J gene is TRBJ2-6, the V gene TRBV11-3; a possible D gene is TRBD1 (5 bases). CDR1 and CDR2 from the germline V gene are SGHNT and YENEEA. This CDR3 has 16 residues. Trimming left V 5 bases short and J 0 bases short, with 11 bases between.

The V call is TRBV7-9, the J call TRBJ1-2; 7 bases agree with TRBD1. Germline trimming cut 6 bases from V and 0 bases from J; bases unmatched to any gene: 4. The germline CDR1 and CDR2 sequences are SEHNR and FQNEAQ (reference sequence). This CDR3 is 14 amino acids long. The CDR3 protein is CASSYRGANYGYTF. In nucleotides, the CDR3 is TGTGCCAGCAGTTACAGGGGAGCTAACTATGGCTACACCTTC.

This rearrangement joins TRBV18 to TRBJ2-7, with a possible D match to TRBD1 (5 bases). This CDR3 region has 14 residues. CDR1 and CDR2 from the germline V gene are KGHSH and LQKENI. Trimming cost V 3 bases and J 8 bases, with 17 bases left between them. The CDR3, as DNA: TGTGCCAGCTCACCTTCGACAGTCCTCGGAAAGCAGTACTTC. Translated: CASSPSTVLGKQYF.

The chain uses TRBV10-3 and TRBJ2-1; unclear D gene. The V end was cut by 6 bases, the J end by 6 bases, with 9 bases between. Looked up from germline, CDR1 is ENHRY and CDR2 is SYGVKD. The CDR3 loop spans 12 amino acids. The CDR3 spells CAIRSVGNEQFF. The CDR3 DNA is TGTGCCATCAGGAGCGTTGGCAATGAGCAGTTCTTC.

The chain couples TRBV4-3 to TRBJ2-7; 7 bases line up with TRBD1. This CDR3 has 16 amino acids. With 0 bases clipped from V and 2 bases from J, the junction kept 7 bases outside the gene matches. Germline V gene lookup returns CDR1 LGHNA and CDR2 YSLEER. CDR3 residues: CASSQDISGGAYEQYF. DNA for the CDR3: TGCGCCAGCAGCCAAGATATTTCAGGGGGAGCCTACGAGCAGTACTTC.

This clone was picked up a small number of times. CDR3 in amino acids: CAISESPQGQGGLGTEAFF. CDR3 bases: TGTGCCATCAGTGAGTCGCCGCAGGGACAGGGCGGTTTGGGCACTGAAGCTTTCTTT. The chain carries TRBV10-3 and TRBJ1-1; 9 nucleotides match TRBD1. Trimming removed 0 bases from V and 4 bases from J; junction bases left unmatched: 15. The CDR3 length is 19 residues. Germline V gene sequence: CDR1 ENHRY, CDR2 SYGVKD.

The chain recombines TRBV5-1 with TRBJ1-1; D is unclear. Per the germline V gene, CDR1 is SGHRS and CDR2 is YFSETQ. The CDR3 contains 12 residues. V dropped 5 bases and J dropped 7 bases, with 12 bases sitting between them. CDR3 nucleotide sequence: TGCGCCAGCAGACTTACCGGGGATGAAGCTTTCTTT. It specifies CASRLTGDEAFF. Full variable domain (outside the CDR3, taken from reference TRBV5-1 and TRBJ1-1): KAGVTQTPRYLIKTRGQQVTLSCSPISGHRSVSWYQQTPGQGLQFLFEYFSETQRNKGNFPGRFSGRQFSNSRSEMNVSTLELGDSALYLCASRLTGDEAFFGQGTRLTVV.

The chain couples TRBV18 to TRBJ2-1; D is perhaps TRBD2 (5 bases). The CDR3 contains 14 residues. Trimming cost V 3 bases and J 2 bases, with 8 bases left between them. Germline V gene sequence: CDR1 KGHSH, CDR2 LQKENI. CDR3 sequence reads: CASSPTRTYNEQFF. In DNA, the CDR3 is TGTGCCAGCTCACCCACTAGAACCTACAATGAGCAGTTCTTC.

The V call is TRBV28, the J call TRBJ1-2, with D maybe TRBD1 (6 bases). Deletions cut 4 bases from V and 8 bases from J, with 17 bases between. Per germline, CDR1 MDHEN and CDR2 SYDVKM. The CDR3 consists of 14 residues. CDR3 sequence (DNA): TGTGCCAGCAGTTCACTCGACAGGCTTGAGGGCTACACCTTC. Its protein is CASSSLDRLEGYTF.

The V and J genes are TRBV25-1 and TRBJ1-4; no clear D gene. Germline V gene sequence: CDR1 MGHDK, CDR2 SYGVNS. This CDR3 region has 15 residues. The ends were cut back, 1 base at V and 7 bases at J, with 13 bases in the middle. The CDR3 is CASSEWEGGGEKLFF. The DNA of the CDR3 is TGTGCCAGCAGTGAATGGGAGGGTGGCGGTGAAAAACTGTTTTTT. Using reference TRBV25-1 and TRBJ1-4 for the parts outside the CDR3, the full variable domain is EADIYQTPRYLVIGTGKKITLECSQTMGHDKMYWYQQDPGMELHLIHYSYGVNSTEKGDLSSESTVSRIRTEHFPLTLESARPSHTSQYLCASSEWEGGGEKLFFGSGTQLSVL.

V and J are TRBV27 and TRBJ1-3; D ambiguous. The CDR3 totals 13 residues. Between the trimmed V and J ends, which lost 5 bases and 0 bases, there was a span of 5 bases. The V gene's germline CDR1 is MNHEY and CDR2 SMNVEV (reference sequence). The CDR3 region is CASSPLSGNTIYF. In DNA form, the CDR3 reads TGTGCCAGCAGTCCTCTCTCTGGAAACACCATATATTTT.

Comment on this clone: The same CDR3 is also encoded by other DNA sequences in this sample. CDR3 DNA: TGTGCCATCAGCGGGACAGGGGATCAGCCCCAGCATTTT. Its protein product is CAISGTGDQPQHF. The V gene is TRBV10-3, the J gene TRBJ1-5; 10 positions match TRBD1. Germline trimming cut 6 bases from V and 5 bases from J; bases unmatched to any gene: 1. Germline values: CDR1 ENHRY, CDR2 SYGVKD. This CDR3 comprises 13 residues.